This T cell receptor beta chain emerged from a study of blood T cell repertoires in COVID-19 (dated by TCRdb to 2019 to 2021). General notes on the study: Collaborator samples came from the United States, Italy and Spain and covered acute and convalescent phases of COVID-19. The material from the prospective study consisted of cDNA or gDNA derived from T cells, B-cell-depleted T cells, or PBMCs. Deeply sampled blood TCRbeta repertoires from subjects exposed to, actively infected with, or recovered from COVID-19 were included in the dataset. A freely available public database, intended as a resource for researchers studying the immune response to SARS-CoV-2, is where the repertoires were released. The samples were drawn from two sources: the first 160 participants of the ongoing ImmuneRACE study, and fewer than 1,500 subjects contributed by 6 global collaborators. A de-identified subject ID, COVID-19 status, age in years and sex were almost always included in the sample metadata. Where available, HLA class I and class II types were obtained from metadata supplied by the sample provider rather than from assay-based typing. Study-wide conclusions, independent of this receptor: The quantity of clinical and demographic metadata differed by source and by participant and was supplied without curation.

After removal of 7 bases from V and 7 bases from J, the junction retains 10 bases not matched to a gene. For CDR1 and CDR2, the germline V gene lists SGHTA and FQGNSA. From the cysteine up to the phenylalanine, the CDR3 has a length of 14 residues. CDR3 DNA only is kept here, 42 bases in frame from base 1. In the case of this clone: The antigen it recognizes is unknown. It has no much larger one-base neighbor in the sample; base qualities were not kept.

Samples from volunteer blood donors who had recovered from COVID-19 were contributed by a second Seattle source. Whole blood was collected in K2EDTA tubes by collaborating institutions according to the institutions' own protocols. For TCRbeta analysis, collaborator samples were shipped as frozen whole blood, as isolated PBMCs, or as DNA extracted from either sample type. TCRbeta CDR3 regions were amplified from genomic DNA by means of the immunoSEQ Assay, a bias-controlled multiplex PCR. The authors processed their data as follows. Within the assay, amplification of reference gene primers was used to estimate how many nucleated cells each sample contained. To quantify the absolute abundance of each unique TCRbeta CDR3 rearrangement, sequence reads were collapsed and filtered. Productive Simpson clonality was computed per sample as the square root of Simpson's diversity index over productive rearrangements. In its TCRdb copy, this immuneACCESS table keeps in-frame sequences only and misses some clones. Where compared with another copy, unresolved V genes explain less than half of these, and the others have no known cause. From that table come the V and J calls and clone size; the DNA was used to work out D and trimming. The sample records roughly 340,000 clones, about 90% of which are singletons. About 3.5% of the sample comes from the top ten.

This TCR was sampled from a woman between 18 and 29 years old who had recovered from COVID-19. Input material: peripheral blood. The chain uses TRBV7-2 and TRBJ1-2; a stretch of 9 junction bases matches TRBD1. The CDR3 reads as follows: CASIPGTGRTGYTF. The DNA reads TGTGCCAGCATACCCGGGACAGGGAGGACTGGCTACACCTTC.